This entry concerns a single T cell receptor (beta chain). The antigen remains undetermined. This entry comes from a study of cytomegalovirus exposure and HLA in healthy donors. Findings and limits, study-wide: In an earlier analysis, in about 530 donors, most V segments appeared productive either ~87% or ~30% of the time.

V gave up 5 bases and J gave up 0 bases; unmatched junction bases: 13. The germline V gene has CDR1 SGHVS and CDR2 FQNEAQ. The CDR3 totals 17 residues. Primers: 60 Vbeta forward and 13 Jbeta reverse. Here immunoSEQ multiplex PCR was the method, and the copy in TCRdb shows in-frame clones only, minus some. This sample yields around 130,000 clones, of which roughly 79% are seen a single time; roughly 1.5% belongs to the top ten. At sampling all donors were nominally healthy, likely with unrecorded immune exposures. The chain uses TRBV7-8 and TRBJ2-7, with 7 positions matching TRBD1. This receptor was taken from a woman between 18 and 29 years old in good health and CMV-seronegative. The sample comprised PBMCs. As DNA, the CDR3 is TGTGCCAGCAGCCTTCGGACAGGCGGTCTTAACTCCTACGAGCAGTACTTC. Its translation is CASSLRTGGLNSYEQYF. Complete variable domain (other parts from reference TRBV7-8 and TRBJ2-7): GAGVSQSPRYKVAKRGQDVALRCDPISGHVSLFWYQQALGQGPEFLTYFQNEAQLDKSGLPSDRFFAERPEGSVSTLKIQRTQQEDSAVYLCASSLRTGGLNSYEQYFGPGTRLTVT.